This T cell receptor beta chain was found in a study of T cell clonotyping in hematopoietic cell transplantation. This clone is a singleton in its sample. No antigen is known for it. The length of the CDR3 is 16 residues. Per germline, CDR1 SQVTM and CDR2 ANQGSEA. Trimming removed 5 bases from V and 0 bases from J, with 18 bases in between. The assay was immunoSEQ multiplex PCR, and TCRdb's table has in-frame clones only and misses some. The table lists thousands of clones, more than 75% of them singletons. Time point meaning: recipient sample about 28 days before transplant, after cytoreduction. Recipient blood drawn about 28 days pretransplant and days 30, 100, 180 after. Study conclusions and caveats: Higher Inverse Simpson Index values in graft donor and pretransplant recipient predicted broader posttransplant TCR diversity. At the given depth, recipient repertoires were over 95% de novo clonotypes. Recipient TCR diversity dropped after transplant; expanded clonotypes rose from day 30 to 180.

This chain links TRBV29-1 with TRBJ2-3; a possible D gene is TRBD1 (5 bases). The sample here was peripheral blood mononuclear cells, taken before stem cell transplant. This receptor was identified in a man aged 55 to 70 with acute myeloid leukemia. Some clones in this sample may be carry-over from other donors' samples. The CDR3 coding sequence is TGCAGCGTTAGCGTGGGGCTTAGGATAAGCACAGATACGCAGTATTTT. Its protein product is CSVSVGLRISTDTQYF.